This passage covers 6 T cell receptor beta chains from one sample sequenced in a study of glioma-infiltrating T cells (dated by TCRdb to 2016 to 2018). TCRdb names Illumina MiSeq as the instrument used. TCR alpha and beta CDR3 regions were amplified with the iRepertoire nested amplicon-rescue multiplex PCR (arm-PCR) platform from RNA. In-frame beta chains were kept once TCRdb had trimmed the public reads at Q25 with fastp and called clones with MiXCR. Rows are combined by CDR3 protein, so each entry shows the most common genes and DNA. Present in this sample are over 80,000 distinct CDR3 sequences, roughly 40% of which were seen just once. In total, the top ten clones hold roughly two fifths of the sample. Input material: glioma tissue, nonneoplastic brain tissue, or PBMCs (not recorded which). The source is a human donor with low-grade glioma or glioblastoma, undergoing nonglioma brain surgery, or in good health (not recorded which).

This clonotype was observed once. The chain couples TRBV14 to TRBJ2-3; D is unresolved. Germline CDR1 is SGHDN and CDR2 is FVKESK. V lost 5 bases and J lost 3, with 0 bases in between. The CDR3 has 10 residues. This CDR3 reads CASSTDTQYF. Here the CDR3 DNA reads TGTGCCAGCAGCACAGATACGCAGTATTTT.

This clonotype was picked up many times. The chain combines TRBV3-1 with TRBJ2-6, with unresolved D. The V gene's germline CDR1 is LGHDT and CDR2 YNNKEL (reference sequence). CDR3 length: 15 amino acids. Trimming left V 4 bases short and J 0 bases short, with 7 bases between. The CDR3 loop is CASSPVFSGANVLTF. In nucleotides, the CDR3 is TGTGCCAGCAGCCCGGTTTTCTCTGGGGCCAACGTCCTGACTTTC. The whole variable domain, remainder taken from reference TRBV3-1 and TRBJ2-6, is DTAVSQTPKYLVTQMGNDKSIKCEQNLGHDTMYWYKQDSKKFLKIMFSYNNKELIINETVPNRFSPKSPDKAHLNLHINSLELGDSAVYFCASSPVFSGANVLTFGAGSRLTVL.

This clonotype was counted at least ten times. This chain joins TRBV3-1 and TRBJ1-5, with D uncertain. Germline loops: CDR1 LGHDT, CDR2 YNNKEL (reference sequence). The V end lost 0 bases, the J end lost 4 bases, and 4 bases lay between the germline ends. The CDR3 contains 13 residues. The CDR3 protein is CASSQEGNQPQHF. CDR3 in DNA: TGTGCCAGCAGCCAAGAAGGGAATCAGCCCCAGCATTTT.

Of note for this clonotype: No conserved phenylalanine or tryptophan is present at the end of the CDR3, so a read error is the likely explanation. The V and J genes are TRBV27 and TRBJ2-7, with 10 nucleotides matching TRBD1. Germline CDR1 and CDR2: MNHEY and SMNVEV (reference sequence). V trimming: 9 bases; J trimming: 4 bases; junction bases outside the gene matches: 15. The CDR3 is made up of 16 amino acids. CDR3 sequence: CARSLTGQGLGYEQYL. The DNA for the CDR3 is TGTGCCAGAAGTCTAACGGGACAGGGGCTTGGGTACGAGCAGTACCTC.

The chain carries TRBV30 and TRBJ1-5; 10 nucleotides match TRBD1. CDR3 length equals 14 residues. The V and J ends lost 4 bases and 4 bases, in that order; junction bases with no gene match: 4. CDR1 GTSNPN and CDR2 SVGIG come from the germline V gene (reference sequence). CDR3 DNA: TGTGCCTGGAAAGGGACAGGGGAGAATCAGCCCCAGCATTTT. Encoded protein: CAWKGTGENQPQHF.

This clonotype was seen repeatedly, ten times or more. V usage is TRBV19 and J usage is TRBJ1-5; no clear D. The CDR3 covers 13 residues. The V gene's germline CDR1 is LNHDA and CDR2 SQIVND (reference sequence). The V end was cut by 2 bases, the J end by 4 bases, with 6 bases between. CDR3 bases: TGTGCCAGTAGTATATCGAGGAATCAGCCCCAGCATTTT. The encoded protein is CASSISRNQPQHF.